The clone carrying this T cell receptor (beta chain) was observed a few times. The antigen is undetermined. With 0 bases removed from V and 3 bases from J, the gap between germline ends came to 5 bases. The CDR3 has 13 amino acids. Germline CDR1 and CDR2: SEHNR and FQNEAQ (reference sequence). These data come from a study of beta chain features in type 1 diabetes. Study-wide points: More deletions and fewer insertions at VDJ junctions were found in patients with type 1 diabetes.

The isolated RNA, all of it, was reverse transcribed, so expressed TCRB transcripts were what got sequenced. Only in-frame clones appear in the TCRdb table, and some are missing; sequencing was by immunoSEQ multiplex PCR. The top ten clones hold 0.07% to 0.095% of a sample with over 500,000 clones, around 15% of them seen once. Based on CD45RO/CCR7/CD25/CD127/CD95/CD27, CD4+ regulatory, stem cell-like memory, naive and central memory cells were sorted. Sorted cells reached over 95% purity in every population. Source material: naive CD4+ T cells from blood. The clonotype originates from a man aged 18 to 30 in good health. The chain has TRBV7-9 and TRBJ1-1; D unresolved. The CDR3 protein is CASSLAGYTEAFF. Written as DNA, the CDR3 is TGTGCCAGCAGCTTAGCGGGATACACTGAAGCTTTCTTT.